This entry describes one TCR beta chain. The PCR made use of 60 Vbeta and 13 Jbeta primers. TCRdb keeps only in-frame clones here, not all; method: immunoSEQ multiplex PCR. This sample has under 130,000 clones, with 50% to 65% found just once. The data were obtained in a study of cytomegalovirus exposure and HLA in healthy donors. CDR3 size: 15 residues. The V and J ends lost 2 bases and 10 bases, in that order; junction bases with no gene match: 8. The germline CDR1 and CDR2 sequences are SGHNT and YYREEE (reference sequence). The sequencing input was PBMCs. The sequence was collected from a man aged 25-40 years in good health and CMV-seropositive. The V call is TRBV5-4, the J call TRBJ1-6; 8 bases map to TRBD1. The CDR3 DNA follows: TGTGCCAGCAGCTTATTCGGACAGGGTCTATCACCCCTCCACTTT. Encoded protein: CASSLFGQGLSPLHF.